These 5 T cell receptor beta chains came from one sample sequenced in a study of T cells in Graves' hyperthyroidism and ophthalmopathy. The source material, RNA transcripts, was used to amplify TCR beta CDR3 regions. The HTBI primer set was used in a first-round RT-PCR of the TCR CDR3. From the multiplex PCR reads, TCRdb called clonotypes with MiXCR, one entry per CDR3 protein. The table shows about 130,000 distinct CDR3 sequences, with around 21% occurring only once. The sample comprised blood. These receptors were collected from a woman in her forties or fifties with Graves' hyperthyroidism that later progressed to Graves' ophthalmopathy.

This clonotype was seen a single time. The chain has TRBV4-2 and TRBJ2-2; D perhaps matches TRBD1 (5 bases). Germline V CDR1 and CDR2: LGHNA, YNFKEQ. The CDR3 length is 15 residues. V was clipped by 1 base and J by 7 bases, with 13 bases between them. CDR3 in amino acids: CASSQGLGDGGELFF. The CDR3 nucleotides are TGTGCCAGCAGCCAAGGTTTAGGGGATGGCGGGGAGCTGTTTTTT.

The chain combines TRBV10-3 with TRBJ2-7, with D maybe TRBD2 (7 bases). V was clipped by 0 bases and J by 3 bases, with 12 bases between them. The CDR3 is made up of 15 amino acids. Germline-derived CDR1 and CDR2 are ENHRY and SYGVKD. The CDR3 loop is CAISESGGAFYEQYF. As DNA, the CDR3 is TGTGCCATCAGTGAGTCTGGGGGGGCCTTCTACGAGCAGTACTTC.

There are many counts of this clonotype. CDR3 protein: CASSRRDTAQPQHF. DNA for the CDR3: TGTGCCAGCAGCCGCAGGGACACCGCTCAGCCCCAGCATTTT. The chain couples TRBV12-3 or TRBV12-4 to TRBJ1-5; D perhaps matches TRBD1 (6 bases). Trimming took 6 bases from V and 6 from J, leaving 15 bases between them. The CDR3 covers 14 residues.

In its sample, this clonotype was seen many times. V usage is TRBV15 and J usage is TRBJ1-5, with 7 bases aligning to TRBD1. The CDR3 has 15 residues. V gave up 0 bases and J gave up 7 bases; unmatched junction bases: 6. Per germline, CDR1 LNHNV and CDR2 YYDKDF (reference sequence). In DNA form, the CDR3 reads TGTGCCACCAGCAGAGATGGGGACAGTGGGCAGCCCCAGCATTTT. It yields the protein CATSRDGDSGQPQHF.

This clonotype was seen a few times. The chain carries TRBV12-3 or TRBV12-4 and TRBJ2-2; a weak D match, TRBD2 (6 bases). Trimming pared 2 bases from V and 3 bases from J, leaving 10 bases between. This CDR3 is built from 15 residues. CDR3 nucleotides: TGTGCCAGCAGTTTACTAGCGTTCCACACCGGGGAGCTGTTTTTT. This sequence encodes CASSLLAFHTGELFF.